A single sample is the source of the 20 T cell receptor beta chains below, sequenced in a study of neurological immune-mediated disorders. Described time point: technical triplicate 3. A single record per CDR3 protein comes from TCRdb applying MiXCR to the 5' RACE reads. The sample carries nearly 30,000 distinct CDR3 sequences, about a sixth recorded once. Specimen: CD4+ T cells from blood. These receptors all come from a female donor with HTLV-1-associated myelopathy (HAM/TSP).

This clonotype was seen ten or more times. This chain uses TRBV10-3 with TRBJ2-1, with TRBD1 identical over 8 bases. This CDR3 comprises 14 residues. Germline assignment: CDR1 ENHRY and CDR2 SYGVKD. V lost 4 bases and J lost 10; bases outside the gene matches: 9. The CDR3 bases are TGTGCCATCAGTGGGGCCACAGGGGGACACGAGCAGTTCTTC. It translates to CAISGATGGHEQFF.

By share of the sample, this clonotype is medium-sized (0.01 to 0.1%). The chain employs TRBV10-3 and TRBJ2-4, with D possibly TRBD1 on 6 matching bases. The length of the CDR3 is 14 residues. Germline assignment: CDR1 ENHRY and CDR2 SYGVKD. The V gene lost 2 bases and the J gene lost 1 base, with 6 bases spanning the gap. The chain's CDR3 is CAISEDRAKNIQYF. CDR3 coding DNA: TGTGCCATCAGTGAGGACAGGGCCAAAAACATTCAGTACTTC.

A remark on this clonotype: A read error may be the cause here, since a much bigger clone is one base away. The CDR3 reads CASSLIGAVRNEKLFF. CDR3 coding DNA: TGCGCCAGCAGCTTGATCGGCGCAGTCCGGAATGAAAAACTGTTTTTT. J is TRBJ1-4 and V is TRBV5-1; D remains unclear. CDR1 and CDR2 from the germline V gene are SGHRS and YFSETQ. Trimming cost V 1 base and J 5 bases, with 15 bases left between them. The CDR3 has 16 residues.

This clonotype is categorized as medium-sized. The genes are TRBV20-1 and TRBJ2-1, with D tentatively TRBD1 (6 bases). The CDR3 sequence is 15 residues long. Looked up from germline, CDR1 is DFQATT and CDR2 is SNEGSKA (reference sequence). V was trimmed by 5 bases and J by 0 bases, leaving 14 bases between them. The CDR3 bases are TGCAGTGCTGTCTCGGGACAAAGCTCCTACAATGAGCAGTTCTTC. It encodes CSAVSGQSSYNEQFF.

Many counts were recorded for this clonotype. The rearrangement uses TRBV7-2 and TRBJ1-2; 9 bases line up with TRBD1. V shed 2 bases, J shed 6 bases, and the junction held 4 bases outside the gene matches. This CDR3 has 14 residues. Germline V gene data show CDR1 as SGHTA and CDR2 as FQGNSA. CDR3 region: CASSLTGQGHGYTF. As DNA, the CDR3 is TGTGCCAGCAGCTTAACGGGACAGGGCCATGGCTACACCTTC.

This clonotype was recorded at least ten times. The chain combines TRBV20-1 with TRBJ1-2; unclear D gene. The CDR3 is made up of 14 amino acids. Looked up from germline, CDR1 is DFQATT and CDR2 is SNEGSKA (reference sequence). The V end lost 7 bases, the J end lost 2 bases, and 17 bases lay between the germline ends. The CDR3 nucleotides read TGCAGTGTACCACCCGTGACGGTGAACTATGGCTACACCTTC. Translated, it gives CSVPPVTVNYGYTF.

In this sample, this clonotype turned up many times. The V and J genes are TRBV7-2 and TRBJ2-1; 10 bases fit TRBD2. Per germline, CDR1 SGHTA and CDR2 FQGNSA. Losses at the gene ends were 4 bases for V and 4 bases for J; bases not matched to a gene: 16. The CDR3 extends over 19 amino acids. Here the CDR3 DNA reads TGTGCCAGCAGCTCAAAGTCCAGCGGGGGGGCCTCAAGGTACAATGAGCAGTTCTTC. Encoded protein: CASSSKSSGGASRYNEQFF.

Many counts were recorded for this clonotype. The V and J genes are TRBV19 and TRBJ2-7; TRBD1 aligns across 8 bases. The V and J ends lost 3 bases and 6 bases, in that order; junction bases with no gene match: 7. From germline, CDR1 is LNHDA and CDR2 SQIVND (reference sequence). The CDR3 totals 14 residues. CDR3 coding DNA: TGTGCCAGTAGTATCGCCAGGGGGCATTCCGAGCAGTACTTC. Amino acid sequence: CASSIARGHSEQYF.

This clonotype was recorded a few times. This sequence joins TRBV5-1 and TRBJ2-7; 9 nucleotides agree with TRBD2. V shed 4 bases and J 2 bases; nucleotides not matched to a gene: 4. The CDR3 has 14 residues. Germline CDR1 is SGHRS and CDR2 is YFSETQ. The DNA for the CDR3 is TGCGCCAGCAGCCGGACTAGCGCCACCTACGAGCAGTACTTC. As protein: CASSRTSATYEQYF.

This chain connects TRBV27 to TRBJ2-3; possibly TRBD2 for D (6 bases). The CDR3 runs 14 residues. Between the trimmed V and J ends, which lost 6 bases and 1 base, there was a span of 11 bases. Germline loops: CDR1 MNHEY, CDR2 SMNVEV (reference sequence). The CDR3 sequence: CASRGIAGTDTQYF. CDR3 nucleotides: TGTGCCAGCAGGGGGATAGCGGGCACAGATACGCAGTATTTT.

The rearrangement joins TRBV21-1 to TRBJ2-5; the D call in the table, TRBD2, was not verified against the DNA. TRBV21-1 represents a pseudogene. This CDR3 region has 15 residues. In nucleotides, the CDR3 is TGTGCCAGCAGCCCTCCTGCGGGAGATCAAGAGATCCAGTACTTC. It is translated as CASSPPAGDQEIQYF.

Many counts were recorded for this clonotype. The CDR3 nucleotides are TGCGCCAGCAGCCAAGATCCGGGACAGCACGGAAACACCATATATTTT. Its translation: CASSQDPGQHGNTIYF. V usage is TRBV4-1 and J usage is TRBJ1-3; 7 bases are a match to TRBD1. Germline CDR1 and CDR2: MGHRA and YSYEKL. CDR3 length: 16 residues. V gave up 0 bases and J gave up 4 bases; unmatched junction bases: 6.

Of note for this clonotype: It is unclear where the CDR3 begins or ends on the DNA, so no DNA is shown, and the CDR3 is as TCRdb lists it. This chain connects TRBV5-1 to TRBJ2-5; TRBD1 reflects the table's D call only, with no check against the DNA. The CDR3 is 23 residues long, ends included. Germline CDR1 is SGHRS and CDR2 is YFSETQ. CDR3 protein: CASSFYICSARATGTPKKETQYF.

In its sample, this clonotype was seen once. The J gene is TRBJ1-1, the V gene TRBV5-1; the D is unclear. The germline V gene has CDR1 SGHRS and CDR2 YFSETQ. V was shortened by 0 bases and J by 8 bases, with 23 bases between the two germline ends. The CDR3 has 17 residues. The CDR3, as DNA: TGCGCCAGCAGCTTGGCACCCGGTCCCGTCGGGAAAGGCGAAGCTTTCTTT. Its protein is CASSLAPGPVGKGEAFF.

This clonotype was counted at least ten times. The V and J genes are TRBV21-1 and TRBJ2-1; the DNA was not used to check the table's D call, TRBD2. TRBV21-1 is noted as a pseudogene. This CDR3 spans 11 amino acids. Here the CDR3 reads CGASGIREQFF. CDR3 nucleotides: TGCGGGGCTAGCGGGATTCGGGAGCAGTTCTTC.

This clonotype came up many times. V and J are TRBV6-1 and TRBJ1-2; 8 bases are a match to TRBD1. CDR3 length: 13 amino acids. Losses at the gene ends were 5 bases for V and 8 bases for J; bases not matched to a gene: 7. The germline gives CDR1 MNHNS, CDR2 SASEGT. CDR3 loop: CASSTGGMGGYTF. The CDR3 nucleotides are TGTGCCAGCAGTACAGGGGGAATGGGCGGCTACACCTTC.

To note about this clonotype: A clone one base away is much larger, so this may be a read error. This chain links TRBV7-2 with TRBJ2-3; D tentatively fits TRBD1 or TRBD2 (5 bases each). CDR1 is SGHTA and CDR2 is FQGNSA in the germline V gene. The CDR3 length is 16 residues. CDR3 DNA: TGTTCCAGCAGCTCAAGACTGGTGGGGGACGGGAATACGCAGTATTTT. Protein product: CSSSSRLVGDGNTQYF.

This clonotype showed up many times. The CDR3 nucleotides read TGTGCCAGCAGCGTAGGGGGTAGCGGGGTCTACGAGCAGTACTTC. Its protein is CASSVGGSGVYEQYF. J is TRBJ2-7 and V is TRBV9; TRBD2 agrees at 8 bases. The CDR3 sequence is 15 residues long. Germline assignment: CDR1 SGDLS and CDR2 YYNGEE. V gave up 0 bases and J gave up 3 bases; unmatched junction bases: 5.

This clonotype is labeled medium-sized (0.01 to 0.1%). The chain has TRBV3-1 and TRBJ2-1; D could derive from TRBD1 or TRBD2 (5 bases each). Germline V lookup: CDR1 LGHDT, CDR2 YNNKEL (reference sequence). This CDR3 comprises 13 residues. Trimming removed 4 bases at V and 14 bases at J, with 18 bases between. CDR3 DNA sequence: TGTGCCAGCAGCCCGGGGCGGCATGGTGTGGAGTTCTTC. Residues: CASSPGRHGVEFF.

The chain recombines TRBV10-3 with TRBJ2-1, with D perhaps matching TRBD2 (5 bases). Trimming stripped 0 bases from V and 7 bases from J, with 10 bases between. Germline values: CDR1 ENHRY, CDR2 SYGVKD. The CDR3 sequence is 14 residues long. CDR3 residues: CAISESMEENEQFF. The CDR3, as DNA: TGTGCCATCAGTGAGTCGATGGAGGAAAATGAGCAGTTCTTC.